The clone carrying this T cell receptor beta chain appeared many times. What it recognizes is unknown. Patients were aged 18 to 65, had disease duration under 2 months, and had newly diagnosed hyperthyroidism. TCR beta CDR3 region amplification was performed from RNA transcripts. Researchers ran a first-round RT-PCR on the TCR CDR3 using the HTBI primer set. One entry per CDR3 protein results from TCRdb running MiXCR on the multiplex PCR reads. Of around 200,000 distinct CDR3 sequences detected, over 15% appear once; the ten largest clones hold 25% to 35%. The data originate from a study of T cells in Graves' hyperthyroidism and ophthalmopathy. The overall study: Sampling of peripheral blood happened at initial diagnosis, prior to any treatment. General study results and limits: Ophthalmopathy was identified by the model a median 6.5 months ahead of onset. Separation of ophthalmopathy from stable hyperthyroidism was achieved by a 13 V-J model.

The CDR3 has 16 amino acids. Germline CDR1 MDHEN, CDR2 SYDVKM. Between the trimmed V and J ends, which lost 7 bases and 3 bases, there was a span of 21 bases. The clonotype originates from a woman aged 45-60 years with Graves' hyperthyroidism. Sequenced input: blood. The chain combines TRBV28 with TRBJ1-2; the D gene is possibly TRBD1 (5 bases). The CDR3 loop reads CASTLTGIGGDYGYTF. The CDR3 DNA reads as TGTGCCAGCACACTAACCGGGATCGGGGGTGACTATGGCTACACCTTC.